The 20 T cell receptor beta chains in this list originate from one sample, sequenced in a study of OX40 agonist ivuxolimab in advanced cancers. Profiled with immunoSEQ multiplex PCR; TCRdb holds only in-frame clones, not every one. The data contain over 95,000 clones, approximately 90% of them singletons. The sample was CD4+ or CD8+ T cells sorted from blood, taken in a trial of the OX40 agonist ivuxolimab. The receptors originated from an adult with an advanced solid tumor such as melanoma, head and neck, liver or kidney cancer.

This rearrangement joins TRBV28 to TRBJ1-1; D is ambiguous. V was trimmed by 2 bases and J by 5 bases, leaving 12 bases between them. This CDR3 contains 14 residues. Per germline, CDR1 MDHEN and CDR2 SYDVKM. CDR3: CASSLVGGGTEAFF. CDR3 sequence (DNA): TGTGCCAGCAGTTTAGTCGGTGGAGGGACTGAAGCTTTCTTT.

J is TRBJ2-3 and V is TRBV4-3; 11 nucleotides line up with TRBD2. V lost 0 bases to trimming and J lost 5 bases; unmatched junction nucleotides: 7. Per the germline V gene, CDR1 is LGHNA and CDR2 is YSLEER. This CDR3 is 17 amino acids long. The CDR3 here is CASSQDGTSGGIDTQYF. As DNA, the CDR3 is TGCGCCAGCAGCCAAGATGGGACTAGCGGCGGCATAGATACGCAGTATTTT.

This chain connects TRBV6-1 to TRBJ1-6; weak D call: TRBD1 (5 bases). The CDR3 has 16 residues. The germline V gene has CDR1 MNHNS and CDR2 SASEGT. V was pared by 4 bases and J by 3 bases, with 13 bases between. The CDR3 DNA reads TGTGCCAGCAGTGGCAGGGAGCCCTACTATAATTCACCCCTCCACTTT. Translation gives CASSGREPYYNSPLHF.

The chain is built from TRBV2 and TRBJ2-3, with a tentative D call TRBD2 (6 bases). The CDR3 has 13 residues. Germline values: CDR1 SNHLY, CDR2 FYNNEI. V dropped 10 bases and J dropped 2 bases, with 13 bases sitting between them. CDR3 nucleotide sequence: TGTGCCACGCGGGGAGTTCTCACAGATACGCAGTATTTT. The encoded protein is CATRGVLTDTQYF.

This clone has just a few counts. The J gene is TRBJ2-1, the V gene TRBV6-5, with no clear D. Per germline, CDR1 MNHEY and CDR2 SVGAGI. The CDR3 spans 13 residues. V dropped 1 base and J dropped 5 bases, with 6 bases sitting between them. The CDR3 spells CASSYYLNNEQFF. For the CDR3, the DNA is TGTGCCAGCAGTTACTATCTGAACAATGAGCAGTTCTTC.

The chain links TRBV9 to TRBJ2-5, with D unresolved. In germline, CDR1 is SGDLS, CDR2 YYNGEE. The CDR3 consists of 14 residues. V was cut by 0 bases and J by 0 bases, with 6 bases left in between. The CDR3 loop reads CASSVAGDQETQYF. The CDR3 DNA sequence: TGTGCCAGCAGCGTAGCTGGAGACCAAGAGACCCAGTACTTC.

This rearrangement joins TRBV2 to TRBJ2-2; 11 bases are a match to TRBD1. Looked up from germline, CDR1 is SNHLY and CDR2 is FYNNEI. The CDR3 extends over 15 amino acids. The V gene end was trimmed by 7 bases and the J gene end by 7 bases; junction bases not matched to a gene: 8. The chain's CDR3 is CASKGDRGINGELFF. Written as DNA, the CDR3 is TGTGCCAGCAAAGGGGACAGGGGGATTAACGGGGAGCTGTTTTTT.

The V gene is TRBV5-1, the J gene TRBJ2-3, with a weak D call TRBD1 (6 bases). Between the trimmed V and J ends, which lost 3 bases and 6 bases, there was a span of 20 bases. The CDR3 sequence is 16 residues long. From germline, CDR1 is SGHRS and CDR2 YFSETQ. The chain's CDR3 is CASSSSGQILADTQYF. DNA of the CDR3: TGCGCCAGCAGCTCGTCGGGACAAATCCTGGCGGATACGCAGTATTTT.

This clone was found a few times. Other DNA sequences in the same sample also yield this CDR3. This chain connects TRBV30 to TRBJ2-5; D possibly matches TRBD1 or TRBD2 (6 bases each). The CDR3 contains 14 residues. The V end lost 5 bases, the J end lost 4 bases, and 17 bases lay between the germline ends. From germline, CDR1 is GTSNPN and CDR2 SVGIG (reference sequence). DNA of the CDR3: TGTGCCTGGTCCCATGGAGGGGGTCGAGAGACCCAGTACTTC. Protein sequence: CAWSHGGGRETQYF.

The rearrangement joins TRBV9 to TRBJ2-3; 8 positions agree with TRBD2. V was clipped by 4 bases and J by 0 bases; unmatched bases: 4. Germline V gene data show CDR1 as SGDLS and CDR2 as YYNGEE. This CDR3 spans 15 amino acids. The DNA for the CDR3 is TGTGCCAGCAGCTCGCGGGGGGTTAGCACAGATACGCAGTATTTT. Protein product: CASSSRGVSTDTQYF.

The chain links TRBV28 to TRBJ2-3; 12 bases map to TRBD2. V shed 2 bases, J shed 6 bases, and the junction held 6 bases outside the gene matches. This CDR3 has 16 residues. Looked up from germline, CDR1 is MDHEN and CDR2 is SYDVKM. CDR3 sequence: CASSLRTSGVFDTQYF. CDR3 sequence (DNA): TGTGCCAGCAGTTTAAGGACTAGCGGGGTCTTTGATACGCAGTATTTT.

The rearrangement joins TRBV7-3 to TRBJ1-5, with no clear D. The CDR3 has 13 residues. Germline loops: CDR1 SGHTA, CDR2 FQGTGA. Trimming removed 6 bases from V and 9 bases from J, with 15 bases in between. This chain's CDR3 is CASSVDSEGPQHF. The CDR3 DNA reads TGTGCCAGCAGTGTGGACTCAGAAGGGCCCCAGCATTTT.

The genes are TRBV7-2 and TRBJ2-3; TRBD1 matches at 7 bases. The V gene end was trimmed by 3 bases and the J gene end by 4 bases; junction bases not matched to a gene: 7. This CDR3 region has 15 residues. Germline assignment: CDR1 SGHTA and CDR2 FQGNSA. This CDR3 reads CASSFQQGTPDTQYF. Here the CDR3 DNA reads TGTGCCAGCAGCTTTCAACAGGGGACCCCAGATACGCAGTATTTT.

The chain is built from TRBV7-9 and TRBJ2-5; no firm D call. V shed 1 base and J shed 1 base, with 4 bases lying between them. In germline, CDR1 is SEHNR, CDR2 FQNEAQ (reference sequence). The CDR3 totals 13 residues. This CDR3 is CASSLDGQETQYF. The CDR3, as DNA: TGTGCCAGCAGCTTAGATGGCCAAGAGACCCAGTACTTC.

This sequence joins TRBV7-3 and TRBJ1-1, with D maybe TRBD1 (5 bases). Per the germline V gene, CDR1 is SGHTA and CDR2 is FQGTGA. The CDR3 totals 15 residues. Between the trimmed V and J ends, which lost 2 bases and 4 bases, there was a span of 14 bases. The CDR3: CASSLLQGGFTEAFF. Here the CDR3 DNA reads TGTGCCAGCAGCTTACTCCAGGGAGGATTCACTGAAGCTTTCTTT. The whole variable domain, filled in from reference TRBV7-3 and TRBJ1-1, reads GAGVSQTPSNKVTEKGKYVELRCDPISGHTALYWYRQSLGQGPEFLIYFQGTGAADDSGLPNDRFFAVRPEGSVSTLKIQRTERGDSAVYLCASSLLQGGFTEAFFGQGTRLTVV.

This chain connects TRBV5-5 to TRBJ2-1; D not resolved. Germline V gene sequence: CDR1 SGHKS, CDR2 YYEKEE (reference sequence). V lost 3 bases and J lost 7, with 11 bases in between. CDR3 length equals 13 residues. The CDR3 coding sequence is TGTGCCAGCAGCTGGGCAGTGCTTAATGAGCAGTTCTTC. Amino acids: CASSWAVLNEQFF. Together with reference TRBV5-5 and TRBJ2-1, the CDR3 gives the full variable domain: DAGVTQSPTHLIKTRGQQVTLRCSPISGHKSVSWYQQVLGQGPQFIFQYYEKEERGRGNFPDRFSARQFPNYSSELNVNALLLGDSALYLCASSWAVLNEQFFGPGTRLTVL.

The chain employs TRBV5-4 and TRBJ2-1; 14 bases line up with TRBD2. The V segment lost 4 bases and the J segment 9 bases; nucleotides outside the gene matches: 3. The germline CDR1 and CDR2 sequences are SGHNT and YYREEE (reference sequence). This CDR3 spans 14 amino acids. For the CDR3, the DNA is TGTGCCAGCAGCACGGGACTAGCGGGGGCTGAGCAGTTCTTC. Its protein product is CASSTGLAGAEQFF.

V usage is TRBV10-3 and J usage is TRBJ2-7; 8 bases line up with TRBD2. The junction had 6 bases not matched to a gene; V was cut back by 5 bases and J by 3 bases. The CDR3 loop spans 14 amino acids. Per germline, CDR1 ENHRY and CDR2 SYGVKD. DNA for the CDR3: TGTGCCATCAGTCGAACCGGGACTAGCTACGAGCAGTACTTC. Translated, it gives CAISRTGTSYEQYF.

This clone appeared once. The chain carries TRBV6-5 and TRBJ2-1; D is perhaps TRBD1 (8 bases). The V gene's germline CDR1 is MNHEY and CDR2 SVGAGI. The CDR3 runs to 14 residues. Trimming removed 5 bases at V and 9 bases at J, with 17 bases between. CDR3 protein: CASSPRTGRGEQFF. The CDR3 DNA reads as TGTGCCAGCAGTCCCCGGACAGGGAGGGGTGAGCAGTTCTTC.

The chain employs TRBV5-6 and TRBJ1-6; 11 nucleotides agree with TRBD1. The CDR3 runs to 15 residues. V gave up 4 bases and J gave up 9 bases; unmatched junction bases: 6. Looked up from germline, CDR1 is SGHDT and CDR2 is YYEEEE. The CDR3 here is CASSQDRGLSSPLHF. The CDR3 region has the DNA TGTGCCAGCAGCCAGGACAGGGGGCTGAGTTCACCCCTCCACTTT.